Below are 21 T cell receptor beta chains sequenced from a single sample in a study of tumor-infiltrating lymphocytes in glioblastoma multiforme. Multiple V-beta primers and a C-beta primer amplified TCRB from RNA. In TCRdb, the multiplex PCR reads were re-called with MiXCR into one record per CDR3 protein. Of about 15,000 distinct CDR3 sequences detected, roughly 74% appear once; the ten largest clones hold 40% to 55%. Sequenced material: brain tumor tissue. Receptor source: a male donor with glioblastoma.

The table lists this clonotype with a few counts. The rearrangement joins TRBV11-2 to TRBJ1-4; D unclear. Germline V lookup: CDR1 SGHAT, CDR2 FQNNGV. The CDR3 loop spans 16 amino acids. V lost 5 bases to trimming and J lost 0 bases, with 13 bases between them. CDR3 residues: CASSPPRSTTNEKLFF. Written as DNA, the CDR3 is TGTGCCAGCAGCCCCCCCCGAAGCACAACTAATGAAAAACTGTTTTTT.

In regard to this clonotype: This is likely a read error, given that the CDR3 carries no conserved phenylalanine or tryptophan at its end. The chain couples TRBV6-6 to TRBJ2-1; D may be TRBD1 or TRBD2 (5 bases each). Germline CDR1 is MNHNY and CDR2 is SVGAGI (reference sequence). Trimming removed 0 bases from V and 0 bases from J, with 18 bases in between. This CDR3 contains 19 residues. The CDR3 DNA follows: TGTGCCAGCAGTTACTCGATCGGGGCGCAACCGAGCTCCTACAATGAGCAGTTCTTA. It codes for CASSYSIGAQPSSYNEQFL.

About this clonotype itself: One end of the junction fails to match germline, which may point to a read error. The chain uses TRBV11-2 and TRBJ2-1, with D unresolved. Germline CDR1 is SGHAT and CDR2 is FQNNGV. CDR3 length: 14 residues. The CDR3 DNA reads TGTGCCAGGAGCGCCCTTGCCGGAGAGGCTGAGAAGTTCTTC. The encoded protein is CARSALAGEAEKFF.

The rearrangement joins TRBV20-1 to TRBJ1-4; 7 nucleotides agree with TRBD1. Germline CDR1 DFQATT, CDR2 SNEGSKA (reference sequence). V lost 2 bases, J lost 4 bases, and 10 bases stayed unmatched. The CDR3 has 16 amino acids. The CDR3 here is CSARSVGQGVNEKLFF. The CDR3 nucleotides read TGCAGTGCTAGATCCGTTGGCCAGGGGGTTAATGAAAAACTGTTTTTT.

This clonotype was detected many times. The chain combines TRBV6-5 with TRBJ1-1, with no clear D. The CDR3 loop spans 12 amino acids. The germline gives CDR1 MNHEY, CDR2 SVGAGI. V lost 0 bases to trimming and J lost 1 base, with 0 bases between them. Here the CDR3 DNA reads TGTGCCAGCAGTTACTCGAACACTGAAGCTTTCTTT. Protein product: CASSYSNTEAFF.

The CDR3 protein is CASSRQGENEKLFF. DNA of the CDR3: TGTGCCAGCAGCCGACAGGGGGAAAATGAAAAACTGTTTTTT. The chain uses TRBV5-4 and TRBJ1-4; 9 positions match TRBD1. This CDR3 spans 14 amino acids. V trimming: 4 bases; J trimming: 5 bases; junction bases outside the gene matches: 3. Per the germline V gene, CDR1 is SGHNT and CDR2 is YYREEE (reference sequence).

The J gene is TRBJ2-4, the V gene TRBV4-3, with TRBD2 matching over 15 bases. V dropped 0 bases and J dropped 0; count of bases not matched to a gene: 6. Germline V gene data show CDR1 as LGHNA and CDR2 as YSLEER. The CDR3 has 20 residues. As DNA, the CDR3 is TGCGCCAGCAGCCAAGATGGACTAGCGGGAGGGCTCCGAGCCAAAAACATTCAGTACTTC. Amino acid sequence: CASSQDGLAGGLRAKNIQYF.

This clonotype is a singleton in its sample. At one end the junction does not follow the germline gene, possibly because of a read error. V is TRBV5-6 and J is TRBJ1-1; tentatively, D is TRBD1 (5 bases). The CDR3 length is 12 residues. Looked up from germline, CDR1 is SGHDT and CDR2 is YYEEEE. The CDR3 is CASSLGRLEVFF. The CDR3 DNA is TGCGCCAGCAGCTTGGGGCGTCTCGAAGTTTTCTTT.

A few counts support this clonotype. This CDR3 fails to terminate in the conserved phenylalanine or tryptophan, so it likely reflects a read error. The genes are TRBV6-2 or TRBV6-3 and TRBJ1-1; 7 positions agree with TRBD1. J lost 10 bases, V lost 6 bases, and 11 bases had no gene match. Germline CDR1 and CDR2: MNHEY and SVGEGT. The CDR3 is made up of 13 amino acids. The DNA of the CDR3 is TGTGCCAGCAGGAATGGACAGGTTTTAGGAGCTTTCCTT. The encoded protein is CASRNGQVLGAFL.

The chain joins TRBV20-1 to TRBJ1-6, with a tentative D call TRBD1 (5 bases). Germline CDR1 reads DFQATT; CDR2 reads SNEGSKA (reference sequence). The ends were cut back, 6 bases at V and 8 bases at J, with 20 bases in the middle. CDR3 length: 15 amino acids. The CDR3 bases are TGCAGTGCCAGACCCGGGACTAATGGGGATTCACCCCTCCACTTT. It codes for CSARPGTNGDSPLHF.

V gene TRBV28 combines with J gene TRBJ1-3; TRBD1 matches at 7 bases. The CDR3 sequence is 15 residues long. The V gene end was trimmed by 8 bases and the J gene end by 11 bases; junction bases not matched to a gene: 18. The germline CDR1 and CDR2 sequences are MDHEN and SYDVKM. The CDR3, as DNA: TGTGCCAGCTATAGGGTAACAGGGGTCGTAAAAGCCATATATTTT. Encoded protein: CASYRVTGVVKAIYF.

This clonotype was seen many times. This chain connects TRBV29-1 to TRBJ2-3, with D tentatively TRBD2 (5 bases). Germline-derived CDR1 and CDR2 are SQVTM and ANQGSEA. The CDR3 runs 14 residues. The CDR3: CGGLAGLSTDTQYF. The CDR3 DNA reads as TGCGGCGGGCTCGCAGGTTTAAGCACAGATACGCAGTATTTT.

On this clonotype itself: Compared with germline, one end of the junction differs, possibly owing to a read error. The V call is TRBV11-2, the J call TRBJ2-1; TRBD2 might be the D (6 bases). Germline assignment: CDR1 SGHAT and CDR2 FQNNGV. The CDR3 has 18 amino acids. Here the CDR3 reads CASSLVSGGKGSYSGQFF. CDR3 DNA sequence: TGTGCTAGCAGCTTAGTTTCTGGCGGGAAGGGTTCCTACAGTGGGCAGTTCTTC. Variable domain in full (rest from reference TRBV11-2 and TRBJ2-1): EAGVAQSPRYKIIEKRQSVAFWCNPISGHATLYWYQQILGQGPKLLIQFQNNGVVDDSQLPKDRFSAERLKGVDSTLKIQPAKLEDSAVYLCASSLVSGGKGSYSGQFFGPGTRLTVL.

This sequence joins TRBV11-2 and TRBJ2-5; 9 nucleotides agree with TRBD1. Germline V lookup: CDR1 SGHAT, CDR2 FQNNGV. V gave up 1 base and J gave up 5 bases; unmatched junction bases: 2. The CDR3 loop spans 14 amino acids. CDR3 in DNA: TGTGCCAGCAGCTTAGCCGGACAGGGGGAGACCCAGTACTTC. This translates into CASSLAGQGETQYF.

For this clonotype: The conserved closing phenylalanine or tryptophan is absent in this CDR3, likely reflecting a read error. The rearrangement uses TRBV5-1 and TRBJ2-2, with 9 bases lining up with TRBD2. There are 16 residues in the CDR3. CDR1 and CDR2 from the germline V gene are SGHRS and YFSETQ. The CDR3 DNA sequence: TGTGCCAGCAGCTTCGGGACTAGCACGAACACCGGGGAGCTGTTTTGT. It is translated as CASSFGTSTNTGELFC.

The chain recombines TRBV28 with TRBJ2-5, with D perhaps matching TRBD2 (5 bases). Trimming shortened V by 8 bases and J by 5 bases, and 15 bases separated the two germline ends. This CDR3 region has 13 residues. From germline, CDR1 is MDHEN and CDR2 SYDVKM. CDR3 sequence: CASRSRDKETQYF. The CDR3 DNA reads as TGTGCCAGCCGCTCACGGGATAAGGAGACCCAGTACTTC. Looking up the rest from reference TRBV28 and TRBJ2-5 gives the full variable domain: DVKVTQSSRYLVKRTGEKVFLECVQDMDHENMFWYRQDPGLGLRLIYFSYDVKMKEKGDIPEGYSVSREKKERFSLILESASTNQTSMYLCASRSRDKETQYFGPGTRLLVL.

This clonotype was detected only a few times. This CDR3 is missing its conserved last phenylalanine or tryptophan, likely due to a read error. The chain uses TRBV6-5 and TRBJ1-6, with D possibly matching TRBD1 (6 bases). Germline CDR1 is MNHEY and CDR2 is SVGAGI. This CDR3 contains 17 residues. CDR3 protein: CASSDEYPGAYNSPLHS. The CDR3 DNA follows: TGTGCCAGCAGTGATGAATATCCGGGGGCCTACAATTCACCCCTCCACTCT.

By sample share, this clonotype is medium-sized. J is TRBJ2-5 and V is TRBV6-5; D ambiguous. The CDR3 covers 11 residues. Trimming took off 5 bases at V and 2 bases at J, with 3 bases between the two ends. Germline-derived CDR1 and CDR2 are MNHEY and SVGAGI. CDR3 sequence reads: CASSRQETQYF. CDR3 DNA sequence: TGTGCCAGCAGTAGGCAAGAGACCCAGTACTTC.

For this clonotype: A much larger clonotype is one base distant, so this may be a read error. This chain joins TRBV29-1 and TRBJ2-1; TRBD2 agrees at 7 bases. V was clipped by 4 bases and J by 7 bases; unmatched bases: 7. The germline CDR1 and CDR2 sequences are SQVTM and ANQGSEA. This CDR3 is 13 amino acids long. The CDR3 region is CSVVLASWNEQFF. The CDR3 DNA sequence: TGCAGCGTTGTACTAGCGTCGTGGAATGAGCAGTTCTTC.

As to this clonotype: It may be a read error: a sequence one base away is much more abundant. CDR3 in DNA: TGTGCCAGCAGCCGTAACCGCCGGGGCTCTGGAAACGCCATATATTTT. The encoded protein is CASSRNRRGSGNAIYF. V usage is TRBV11-2 and J usage is TRBJ1-3; possibly TRBD1 for D (5 bases). Germline V gene data show CDR1 as SGHAT and CDR2 as FQNNGV. The CDR3 consists of 16 residues.

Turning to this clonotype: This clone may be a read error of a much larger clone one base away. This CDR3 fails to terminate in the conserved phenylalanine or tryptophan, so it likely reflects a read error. CDR3 DNA sequence: TGTGCCAGCAGCCAACGAGGGAGGGCCAGGGAAGATACGCAGTATTTG. This encodes CASSQRGRAREDTQYL. This chain connects TRBV2 to TRBJ2-3; 7 bases line up with TRBD2. J was trimmed by 5 bases and V by 6 bases; bases with no gene match: 14. CDR1 is SNHLY, CDR2 FYNNEI, per germline. This CDR3 is built from 16 residues.